The 8 T cell receptor beta chains in this list originate from one sample, sequenced in a study of identical twins. TCRdb processed the 5' RACE reads anew with MiXCR; each CDR3 protein has one entry. Of some 690,000 distinct CDR3 sequences detected, 21% appear once; the ten largest clones hold about 4.5%. These data are also associated with another study on T cells expressing NK-cell markers.

The sample taken for sequencing was PBMCs. These receptors were collected from a woman younger than 30 in good health.

Only a few counts were recorded for this clonotype. The V gene is TRBV12-5, the J gene TRBJ2-1; 15 bases align to TRBD2. The CDR3 is 15 residues long. Germline CDR1 LGHNT, CDR2 FRNRAP. V dropped 4 bases and J dropped 9; count of bases not matched to a gene: 4. CDR3 amino acids: CASGWGLAGGGEQFF. The CDR3 DNA is TGTGCTAGTGGTTGGGGACTAGCGGGAGGCGGTGAGCAGTTCTTC. The whole variable domain, remainder taken from reference TRBV12-5 and TRBJ2-1, is DARVTQTPRHKVTEMGQEVTMRCQPILGHNTVFWYRQTMMQGLELLAYFRNRAPLDDSGMPKDRFSAEMPDATLATLKIQPSEPRDSAVYFCASGWGLAGGGEQFFGPGTRLTVL.

The chain couples TRBV12-3 or TRBV12-4 to TRBJ2-1, with TRBD2 identical over 10 bases. After removal of 3 bases from V and 7 bases from J, the junction contained 6 bases not matched to a gene. The length of the CDR3 is 15 residues. The CDR3 nucleotides are TGTGCCAGCAGTTTGACCCGTAGCGGGAGGAATGAGCAGTTCTTC. Its protein is CASSLTRSGRNEQFF.

CDR3 protein: CASSPWTARVGIQYF. The CDR3 DNA follows: TGTGCCAGCAGCCCATGGACAGCGAGAGTTGGCATTCAGTACTTC. V and J are TRBV7-9 and TRBJ2-4; perhaps TRBD1 as D (6 bases). The germline V gene has CDR1 SEHNR and CDR2 FQNEAQ (reference sequence). CDR3 length: 15 amino acids. V was trimmed by 5 bases and J by 9 bases, leaving 20 bases between them.

This clonotype appeared once. J is TRBJ2-7 and V is TRBV5-1; 7 nucleotides agree with TRBD2. The CDR3 has 15 amino acids. Germline trimming cut 5 bases from V and 5 bases from J; bases unmatched to any gene: 13. CDR1 is SGHRS, CDR2 YFSETQ, per germline. The CDR3 DNA sequence: TGCGCCAGCAGGAGTGGGACTATCCCTTCTCACGAGCAGTACTTC. Translating it yields CASRSGTIPSHEQYF.

This clonotype was counted only a few times. V is TRBV20-1 and J is TRBJ2-2; D could derive from TRBD1 or TRBD2 (5 bases each). Germline CDR1 reads DFQATT; CDR2 reads SNEGSKA (reference sequence). V was trimmed by 5 bases and J by 6 bases, leaving 16 bases between them. There are 14 residues in the CDR3. The CDR3 region is CSASEGTAPGELFF. For the CDR3, the DNA is TGCAGTGCTTCCGAAGGGACGGCTCCCGGGGAGCTGTTTTTT.

This clonotype was recorded a few times. V and J are TRBV27 and TRBJ1-6, with D perhaps TRBD1 (6 bases). V was cut by 4 bases and J by 7 bases, with 17 bases left in between. Germline V CDR1 and CDR2: MNHEY, SMNVEV (reference sequence). The CDR3 totals 16 residues. In DNA, the CDR3 is TGTGCCAGCAGTTCCTACAGGGTTTCGGAAAATTCACCCCTCCACTTT. Residues: CASSSYRVSENSPLHF.

The table lists this clonotype with a few counts. V usage is TRBV7-2 and J usage is TRBJ2-1; D gene unclear. Germline lookup yields CDR1 SGHTA and CDR2 FQGNSA. V was shortened by 2 bases and J by 2 bases, with 10 bases between the two germline ends. CDR3 length: 15 amino acids. The CDR3 spells CASSLLVAPYNEQFF. The CDR3 region has the DNA TGTGCCAGCAGCTTACTGGTCGCTCCCTACAATGAGCAGTTCTTC.

V is TRBV10-3 and J is TRBJ2-5, with D tentatively TRBD2 (5 bases). V lost 4 bases to trimming and J lost 4 bases, with 10 bases between them. CDR1 ENHRY and CDR2 SYGVKD come from the germline V gene. The CDR3 has 13 amino acids. CDR3 residues: CAISVVAGETQYF. The CDR3 DNA follows: TGTGCCATCAGTGTGGTGGCGGGAGAGACCCAGTACTTC.